This T cell receptor beta chain was sequenced for a study of blood T cell repertoires in COVID-19 (dated by TCRdb to 2018 to 2020). For the study in its entirety: Samples covering the acute and convalescent phases of COVID-19 were provided by collaborators in the United States, Italy and Spain. Deeply sampled blood TCRbeta repertoires from subjects exposed to, actively infected with, or recovered from COVID-19 were included in the dataset. The material from the prospective study consisted of cDNA or gDNA derived from T cells, B-cell-depleted T cells, or PBMCs. A de-identified subject ID, COVID-19 status, age in years and sex were almost always included in the sample metadata. The repertoires were released in a freely available public database intended as a resource for research on the immune response to SARS-CoV-2. Samples were obtained from the ongoing ImmuneRACE study (first 160 participants) and from 1,000 to 1,500 subjects provided by 6 global collaborators. Where available, HLA class I and class II types were taken from metadata supplied by the sample provider and were not determined by assay-based typing. Findings and caveats that apply to the study as a whole: The quantity of clinical and demographic metadata differed by source and by participant and was supplied without curation.

TCRbeta CDR3 regions were amplified from genomic DNA by means of the immunoSEQ Assay, a bias-controlled multiplex PCR. The authors processed their data as follows. Nucleated cell counts per sample were estimated from amplification of reference gene primers within the assay. To quantify the absolute abundance of each unique TCRbeta CDR3 rearrangement, sequence reads were collapsed and filtered. For each sample, productive Simpson clonality was calculated by taking the square root of Simpson's diversity index across productive rearrangements. TCRdb holds this immuneACCESS table with in-frame rearrangements only. Some clones are missing; in checked studies, unresolved V genes explain under half, and the rest has no known cause. Clone size and the V and J calls come from that table; the DNA yielded D and trimming. Recorded for this sample are more than 300,000 clones; over 80% of them occurred a single time. The ten largest clones capture about 6.9% of the sample.

Notes on this clone: Its antigen is unknown. It has no much larger one-base neighbor in the sample; base qualities were not kept.

At one collaborating source in Seattle, patients were enrolled during active infection and were followed longitudinally through the course of disease. Each collaborating institution followed its own protocols to collect whole blood in K2EDTA tubes. For TCRbeta analysis, collaborators shipped samples as frozen whole blood, isolated PBMCs, or DNA extracted from either of those sample types. V is cut by 0 bases and J by 3 bases, and the space between the germline ends is 9 bases. The CDR3 holds 15 amino acids from the cysteine to the phenylalanine. The retained sequence is limited to the CDR3, 45 bases, with the frame set at the first base. CDR1 and CDR2 are drawn from the germline V gene: SGHRS, YFSETQ.

Recombination joined TRBV5-1 with TRBJ1-4; confidence is insufficient to name the D gene. What was sequenced was peripheral blood. The sequence derives from a woman aged 45-65 years with COVID-19, enrolled during active disease. The CDR3 amino acid sequence is: CASSLVAGSNEKLFF. The DNA sequence is given as TGCGCCAGCAGCTTGGTTGCGGGGTCTAATGAAAAACTGTTTTTT. The CDR3, completed at both ends by the reference TRBV5-1 and TRBJ1-4 genes, gives the full variable domain KAGVTQTPRYLIKTRGQQVTLSCSPISGHRSVSWYQQTPGQGLQFLFEYFSETQRNKGNFPGRFSGRQFSNSRSEMNVSTLELGDSALYLCASSLVAGSNEKLFFGSGTQLSVL.